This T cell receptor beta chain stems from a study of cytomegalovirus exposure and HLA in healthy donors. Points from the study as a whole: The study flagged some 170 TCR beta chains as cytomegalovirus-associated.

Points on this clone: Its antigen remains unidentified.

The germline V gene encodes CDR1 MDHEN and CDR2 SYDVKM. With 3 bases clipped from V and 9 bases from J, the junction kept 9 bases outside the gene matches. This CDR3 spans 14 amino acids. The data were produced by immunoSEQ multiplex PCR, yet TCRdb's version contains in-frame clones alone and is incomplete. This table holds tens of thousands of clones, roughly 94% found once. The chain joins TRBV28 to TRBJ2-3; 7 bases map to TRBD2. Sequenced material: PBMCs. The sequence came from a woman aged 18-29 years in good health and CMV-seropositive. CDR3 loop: CASSFPRTSVTQYF. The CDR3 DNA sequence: TGTGCCAGCAGTTTCCCGAGGACTAGTGTCACGCAGTATTTT.